The present TCR beta chain was sequenced within a study of OX40 agonist ivuxolimab in advanced cancers. The wider study: The study treated patients with ivuxolimab, an agonistic anti-OX40 (CD134) antibody. Two cutaneous melanoma patients and one hepatocellular carcinoma patient, three in all, had partial responses. Findings and limits, study-wide: Dose levels from 0.1 to 3.0 mg/kg saw CD4+ and CD8+ blood T cells expand clonally by week 6.

Sequencing used immunoSEQ multiplex PCR; TCRdb keeps in-frame clones, though not all of them. Among 60,000 to 80,000 clones, 65% to 85% were seen once, and the ten largest hold almost 4.5%. This clone appeared once. Its antigen is currently unknown. Blood specimens came from baseline, cycle 4 day 1, and cycle 7 day 1. Germline CDR1 and CDR2: LNHDA and SQIVND (reference sequence). This CDR3 contains 15 residues. Unmatched junction bases numbered 5, after V lost 4 bases and J lost 2 bases. The sequence was collected from an adult with an advanced solid tumor such as melanoma, head and neck, liver or kidney cancer. The source material was CD4+ or CD8+ T cells sorted from blood, sampled in a trial of the OX40 agonist ivuxolimab. The chain links TRBV19 to TRBJ1-5; 7 nucleotides line up with TRBD1. This CDR3 reads CASSKDRAGNQPQHF. The CDR3 DNA reads as TGTGCCAGTAGTAAAGACAGGGCTGGCAATCAGCCCCAGCATTTT.